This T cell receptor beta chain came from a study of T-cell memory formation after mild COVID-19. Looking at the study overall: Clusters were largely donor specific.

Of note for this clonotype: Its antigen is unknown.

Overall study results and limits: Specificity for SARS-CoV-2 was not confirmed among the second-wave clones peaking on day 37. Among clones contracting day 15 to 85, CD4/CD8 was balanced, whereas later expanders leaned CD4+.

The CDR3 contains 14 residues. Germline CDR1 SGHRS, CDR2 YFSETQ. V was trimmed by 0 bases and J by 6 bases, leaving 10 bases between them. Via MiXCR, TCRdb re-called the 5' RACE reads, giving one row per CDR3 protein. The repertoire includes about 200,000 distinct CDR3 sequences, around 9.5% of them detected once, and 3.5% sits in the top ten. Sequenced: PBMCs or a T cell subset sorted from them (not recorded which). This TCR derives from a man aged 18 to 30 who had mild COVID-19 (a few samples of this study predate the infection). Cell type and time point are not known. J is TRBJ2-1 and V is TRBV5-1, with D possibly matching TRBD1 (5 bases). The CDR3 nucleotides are TGCGCCAGCAGCTTGGGCAGGGCGAGCAATGAGCAGTTCTTC. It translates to CASSLGRASNEQFF.